There are a few counts of the clone carrying this TCR beta chain. These data originate in a study of blood T cell repertoires in COVID-19. Looking at the study overall: The United States, Italy and Spain supplied acute and convalescent COVID-19 samples. PBMCs, B-cell-depleted T cells, or T cells were the source of the cDNA or gDNA that made up the material.

Germline V gives CDR1 WNHNN, CDR2 SYGVQD (reference sequence). The CDR3 loop spans 14 amino acids. V was pared by 4 bases and J by 8 bases, with 12 bases between. Seattle patient enrollment occurred during active infection, with longitudinal follow-up thereafter. Authors' methods: For nucleated cells, counts were estimated from reference gene primer amplification. Some clones are missing from TCRdb's copy, which holds only in-frame ones; the method was immunoSEQ multiplex PCR. Clone size and the V and J calls come from that table; the DNA yielded D and trimming. The sample gives about 170,000 clones, less than 90% of which show up once; more than 12% is in the top ten.

The rearrangement links TRBV10-1 to TRBJ1-6; weak D call: TRBD1 (5 bases). This receptor was identified in a woman between 70 and 85 years old with COVID-19, enrolled during active disease. The sample was peripheral blood. The CDR3 loop reads CASSAEGLDSPLHF. In nucleotides, the CDR3 is TGCGCCAGCAGTGCGGAGGGGTTGGATTCACCCCTCCACTTT.